The 13 T cell receptor gamma chains listed next were all sequenced from one sample in a study of gamma-delta T cells after stem cell transplantation. TCRdb reanalysed the RT-PCR reads via CATT. The profile shows over a thousand gamma-chain clones, approximately 65% of them singletons. The sample taken for sequencing was gamma-delta T cells. These receptor sequences come from a human donor. It is not recorded whose cells these are; they may come from a transplant donor.

The J gene is TRGJ1 or TRGJ2, the V gene TRGV4. TCRdb carries no J gene annotation; the J gene was assigned here by matching the DNA with germline. CDR3 length: 13 residues. Germline V gene lookup returns CDR1 EGSTGY and CDR2 YDSYTSSV. V lost 6 bases, J lost 2 bases, and 7 bases stayed unmatched. CDR3 region: CATWIADYYKKLF. In DNA form, the CDR3 reads TGTGCCACCTGGATTGCAGATTATTATAAGAAACTCTTT.

In its sample, this clone was seen a few times. The chain links TRGV3 to TRGJ1 or TRGJ2. The J gene, absent from TCRdb, was called here by matching the DNA to germline. V gave up 0 bases and J gave up 2 bases; unmatched junction bases: 4. Germline-derived CDR1 and CDR2 are VTNTFY and YDVSTARD (reference sequence). The CDR3 extends over 14 amino acids. As DNA, the CDR3 is TGTGCCACCTGGGACAGGGGGGATTATTATAAGAAACTCTTT. Translation gives CATWDRGDYYKKLF.

This chain links TRGV8 with TRGJ1 or TRGJ2. Since TCRdb gives no J gene, matching the DNA to germline was used here to assign it. Trimming removed 3 bases from V and 3 bases from J; junction bases left unmatched: 5. Germline CDR1 and CDR2: VENAVY and YDSYNSRV. The CDR3 totals 13 residues. As DNA, the CDR3 is TGTGCCACCTGGGATGAGGGTTATTATAAGAAACTCTTT. Protein sequence: CATWDEGYYKKLF.

About this clone itself: One end of the junction fails to match germline, which may point to a read error. Other DNA sequences in the sample encode the same CDR3. The chain has TRGV3 and TRGJ1 or TRGJ2. The J gene comes from matching the DNA to germline here; TCRdb lacks it. Per germline, CDR1 VTNTFY and CDR2 YDVSTARD (reference sequence). CDR3 length equals 14 residues. The CDR3 sequence is CATWDGPNYYKKLF. As DNA, the CDR3 is TGCGCCACCTGGGACGGGCCTAATTATTATAAGAAACTCTTT.

J gene TRGJ1 or TRGJ2 was identified, but the V gene was not called. The CDR3 extends over 13 amino acids. The CDR3 loop is CATWDRSYYKKLF. The CDR3 nucleotides read TGTGCCACCTGGGACAGGTCATATTATAAGAAACTCTTT.

The V gene is TRGV4, the J gene TRGJ1 or TRGJ2. TCRdb leaves out the J gene; it was filled in here by matching the DNA to germline. This CDR3 spans 15 amino acids. The germline CDR1 and CDR2 sequences are EGSTGY and YDSYTSSV. The ends lost 5 bases at V and 4 bases at J; junction bases unmatched: 14. This CDR3 is CATWGGPFTYYKKLF. DNA for the CDR3: TGTGCCACCTGGGGTGGCCCCTTTACGTATTATAAGAAACTCTTT.

The V gene call reads TRGV5; no J gene was called. The germline V gene encodes CDR1 VINAFY and CDR2 YDVSNSKD. The CDR3 extends over 13 amino acids. The CDR3 nucleotides are TGTGCCACCTGGGACAGGCAATTTATAAAGAAACTCTTC. Translated, it gives CATWDRQFIKKLF.

V and J are TRGV4 and TRGJ1 or TRGJ2. Matching the DNA to germline supplied the J gene, which TCRdb does not give. This CDR3 has 12 residues. The junction had 0 bases not matched to a gene; V was cut back by 2 bases and J by 2 bases. Germline-derived CDR1 and CDR2 are EGSTGY and YDSYTSSV. This CDR3 is CATWDDYYKKLF. CDR3 bases: TGTGCCACCTGGGATGATTATTATAAGAAACTCTTT.

The V gene is TRGV4, the J gene TRGJ1 or TRGJ2. TCRdb is silent on the J gene; assignment here came from matching the DNA to germline. The CDR3 consists of 14 residues. The germline CDR1 and CDR2 sequences are EGSTGY and YDSYTSSV. V shed 0 bases and J 3 bases; nucleotides not matched to a gene: 5. CDR3 nucleotides: TGTGCCACCTGGGATGGGCGGTTTTATTATAAGAAACTCTTT. Translated: CATWDGRFYYKKLF.

This clone was recorded once. This sequence joins TRGV3 and TRGJ1 or TRGJ2. TCRdb leaves out the J gene; it was filled in here by matching the DNA to germline. CDR1 and CDR2 from the germline V gene are VTNTFY and YDVSTARD (reference sequence). The CDR3 is made up of 13 amino acids. With V trimmed by 0 bases and J by 6 bases, 5 bases remained unmatched. Written as DNA, the CDR3 is TGTGCCACCTGGGACAGGCCGTCTTATAAGAAACTCTTT. It yields the protein CATWDRPSYKKLF.

V usage is TRGV4 and J usage is TRGJ1 or TRGJ2. Germline matching of the DNA provided the J gene here, since TCRdb leaves it blank. The CDR3 extends over 12 amino acids. Looked up from germline, CDR1 is EGSTGY and CDR2 is YDSYTSSV. V shed 0 bases and J 6 bases; nucleotides not matched to a gene: 2. Here the CDR3 reads CATWDGPYKKLF. The DNA for the CDR3 is TGTGCCACCTGGGATGGGCCTTATAAGAAACTCTTT.

This clone was seen a handful of times. The chain combines TRGV3 with TRGJ1 or TRGJ2. With V trimmed by 1 base and J by 0 bases, 3 bases remained unmatched. The CDR3 spans 14 residues. CDR1 and CDR2 from the germline V gene are VTNTFY and YDVSTARD (reference sequence). The CDR3 protein is CATWDSPNYYKKLF. In DNA form, the CDR3 reads TGTGCCACCTGGGACAGCCCGAATTATTATAAGAAACTCTTT.

The chain combines TRGV4 with TRGJ1 or TRGJ2. Assignment of the J gene here rests on matching the DNA to germline, because TCRdb gives none. The V segment lost 2 bases and the J segment 6 bases; nucleotides outside the gene matches: 10. The CDR3 has 14 residues. Germline CDR1 reads EGSTGY; CDR2 reads YDSYTSSV. CDR3 sequence (DNA): TGTGCCACCTGGGATGCGGTTGACGTTTATAAGAAACTCTTT. Encoded protein: CATWDAVDVYKKLF.